These T cell receptor beta chains were read from a single sample in a study of Graves' ophthalmopathy and Graves' hyperthyroidism. TCRdb analysed the multiplex PCR reads with MiXCR anew, one entry per CDR3 protein. The table has 1 million to 1.3 million distinct CDR3 sequences, about two fifths seen once. Specimen: peripheral blood or thyroid tissue (not recorded which). Source of these receptors: an adult man with Graves' hyperthyroidism. The CDR3 runs from the conserved cysteine through the conserved F or W.

V gene	J gene	CDR3 protein
TRBV12-3/TRBV12-4	TRBJ1-1	CASSREWDIVNTEAFF
TRBV7-3	TRBJ1-1	CASSPDVRGRAEAFF
TRBV28	TRBJ1-2	CASGHDRGLGYTF
TRBV28	TRBJ1-2	CASSLYFGKGLYGYTF
TRBV28	TRBJ2-5	CASVRQGMETQYF
TRBV2	TRBJ2-5	CASSPIFSQGEETQYF
TRBV7-9	TRBJ1-1	CASSLAAEAFF
TRBV24-1	TRBJ2-3	CATSDPTTGRETQYF
TRBV20-1	TRBJ2-5	CSPLLWNREETQYF
TRBV20-1	TRBJ1-6	CSAKGQGISPLHF
TRBV14	TRBJ2-7	CASSQDRQGIIEQYF
TRBV2	TRBJ1-5	CASSVAASYNEPQHF
TRBV20-1	TRBJ2-2	CSVRTGDTGELFF
TRBV5-5	TRBJ2-2	CASSIGDFTGELFF
TRBV20-1	TRBJ2-2	CSARGGYANTGELFF
TRBV29-1	TRBJ2-5	CSVRQGPNQPQYF
TRBV9	TRBJ1-6	CASSPDSDRTGSPLHF
TRBV9	TRBJ1-4	CASSQNGKPEKLFF
TRBV10-3	TRBJ2-5	CAISVGSDGRGGTQYF
TRBV12-3/TRBV12-4	TRBJ2-2	CASSLGSTFGELFF
TRBV29-1	TRBJ2-5	CTVTGGETQYF
TRBV10-2	TRBJ1-2	CASSQETRIDGYTF
TRBV20-1	TRBJ2-5	CSARDYAGRQETQYF
TRBV20-1	TRBJ2-5	CSATDQGKGETQYF
TRBV7-8	TRBJ2-7	CASEWGLSTEQYF
TRBV12-3/TRBV12-4	TRBJ2-5	CASSLRSAVGETQYF
TRBV20-1	TRBJ2-2	CSARGLFF
TRBV9	TRBJ2-7	CASSVGVDRGPHSYEQYF
TRBV5-1	TRBJ2-7	CASSSPVDADPYEQYF
TRBV11-2	TRBJ2-5	CASSSLAEAGETQYF
TRBV6-6	TRBJ2-7	CASSKPPPQGTDYEQYF
TRBV10-2	TRBJ1-6	CASGKPRSYNSPLHF
TRBV7-2	TRBJ1-1	CASSSLGITEAFF
TRBV30	TRBJ1-6	CAWSVLDNSPLHF
TRBV3-1	TRBJ1-5	CASSQVNQPQHF
TRBV29-1	TRBJ2-7	CSAGQGASGEQYF
TRBV2	TRBJ2-2	CASSLYGRGELFF
TRBV20-1	TRBJ1-5	CSAADRDYQPQHF
TRBV16	TRBJ1-5	CASSQSGQPQHF
TRBV5-1	TRBJ2-7	CASSGGTPGGLRGEQYF
TRBV7-2	TRBJ1-1	CASSFSSWVNTEAFF